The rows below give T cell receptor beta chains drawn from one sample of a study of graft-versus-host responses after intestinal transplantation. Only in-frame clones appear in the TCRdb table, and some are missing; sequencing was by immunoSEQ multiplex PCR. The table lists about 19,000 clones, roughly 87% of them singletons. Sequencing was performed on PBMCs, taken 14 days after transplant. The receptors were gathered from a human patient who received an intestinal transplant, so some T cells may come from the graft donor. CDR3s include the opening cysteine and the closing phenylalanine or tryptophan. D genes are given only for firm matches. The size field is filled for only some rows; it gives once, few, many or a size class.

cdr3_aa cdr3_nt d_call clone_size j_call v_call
CASSEADGGQPQHF TGTGCCAGCAGTGAAGCTGATGGGGGGCAGCCCCAGCATTTT NA NA TRBJ1-5 TRBV6-1
CASSIKGSPGREQYF TGTGCCAGTAGTATAAAGGGCTCGCCCGGGCGCGAGCAGTACTTC NA NA TRBJ2-7 TRBV19
CASSLLLERGSTDTQYF TGTGCCAGCAGCTTATTACTAGAGCGCGGGAGCACAGATACGCAGTATTTT NA NA TRBJ2-3 TRBV11-2
CASSLVSDGFYGYTF TGTGCCAGCAGCTTAGTTTCTGACGGATTCTATGGCTACACCTTC NA NA TRBJ1-2 TRBV13
CASSPDDWEETQYF TGTGCCAGCTCACCAGACGATTGGGAAGAGACCCAGTACTTC NA NA TRBJ2-5 TRBV18
CASSYKGDSYNEQFF TGTGCCAGCAGTTACAAGGGGGATTCCTACAATGAGCAGTTCTTC NA NA TRBJ2-1 TRBV6-6
CASSADSGFPNSPLHF TGTGCCAGTAGTGCGGATTCCGGGTTCCCCAATTCACCCCTCCACTTT NA NA TRBJ1-6 TRBV19
CASSEETVGYEQYF TGTGCCAGCAGTGAAGAGACAGTTGGATACGAGCAGTACTTC NA NA TRBJ2-7 TRBV2
CASSLVTGGYTGELFF TGTGCCAGCAGCTTGGTGACAGGGGGCTACACCGGGGAGCTGTTTTTT TRBD1 NA TRBJ2-2 TRBV5-6
CASSLPDVSSYNEQFF TGTGCCAGCAGCTTGCCCGACGTAAGCTCCTACAATGAGCAGTTCTTC NA NA TRBJ2-1 TRBV5-4
CASSQDRVAGGLNEQFF TGCGCCAGCAGCCAAGATAGGGTAGCGGGAGGCCTCAATGAGCAGTTCTTC TRBD2 NA TRBJ2-1 TRBV4-1
CASSFAGGKRHNEQFF TGTGCCAGCAGCTTTGCGGGGGGGAAGCGGCACAATGAGCAGTTCTTC TRBD2 NA TRBJ2-1 TRBV7-2
CAIRTGTGGIHEKLFF TGTGCCATCAGGACCGGGACAGGGGGCATTCATGAAAAACTGTTTTTT TRBD1 few TRBJ1-4 TRBV10-3
CASSRRLAKNIQYF TGCGCCAGCAGCCGCAGACTAGCCAAAAACATTCAGTACTTC NA once TRBJ2-4 TRBV5-1
CASSLGFRSSLFF TGTGCCAGCAGCTTAGGCTTCCGCAGTAGTTTGTTTTTT NA NA TRBJ1-4 TRBV7-2
CASSEGGGGSEAFF TGTGCCAGCAGTGAAGGCGGAGGGGGCTCCGAAGCTTTCTTT TRBD1 NA TRBJ1-1 TRBV6-1
CASSLPLLAGGSYEQYF TGTGCCAGCAGCTTACCCCTTCTAGCGGGGGGCTCCTACGAGCAGTACTTC TRBD2 NA TRBJ2-7 TRBV7-9
CASSYLRGGGDGYTF TGTGCCAGCAGTTACCTCCGTGGTGGGGGCGACGGCTACACCTTC NA NA TRBJ1-2 TRBV6-5
CASSVAEGDFSTDTQYF TGTGCCAGCAGCGTAGCAGAGGGGGACTTCTCCACAGATACGCAGTATTTT NA NA TRBJ2-3 TRBV9
CASSEAPLRDSGNTIYF TGTGCCAGCAGTGAAGCGCCTCTGAGGGACTCTGGAAACACCATATATTTT NA NA TRBJ1-3 TRBV2
CASSEQGSGSYEQYF TGTGCCAGCAGTGAACAAGGTAGCGGCTCCTACGAGCAGTACTTC NA NA TRBJ2-7 TRBV2
CASSQDDSTYNEQFF TGCGCCAGCAGCCAGGACGACAGCACCTACAATGAGCAGTTCTTC NA NA TRBJ2-1 TRBV4-1
CATSRDIERADTEAFF TGTGCCACCAGCAGAGATATAGAGAGGGCGGACACTGAAGCTTTCTTT NA NA TRBJ1-1 TRBV15
CASSGLAGASEQYF TGTGCCAGCTCAGGACTAGCGGGAGCTTCCGAGCAGTACTTC TRBD2 NA TRBJ2-7 TRBV18
CAWSVTGDYGYTF TGTGCCTGGAGTGTAACAGGGGACTATGGCTACACCTTC TRBD1 NA TRBJ1-2 TRBV30
CASSEVAVNEKLFF TGTGCCAGCAGTGAAGTCGCGGTTAATGAAAAACTGTTTTTT NA NA TRBJ1-4 TRBV2
CASSLQGQYNEQFF TGCGCCAGCAGCCTACAGGGCCAGTACAATGAGCAGTTCTTC NA NA TRBJ2-1 TRBV4-1
CASSVGDSSYYGYTF TGTGCCAGCAGCGTAGGGGACAGTTCCTACTATGGCTACACCTTC TRBD1 NA TRBJ1-2 TRBV9
CAIGKQGFTEAFF TGTGCCATCGGAAAACAGGGTTTTACTGAAGCTTTCTTT NA NA TRBJ1-1 TRBV10-3
CASSLSIGNTEAFF TGTGCCAGCAGCTTAAGTATCGGGAACACTGAAGCTTTCTTT NA NA TRBJ1-1 TRBV7-9
CSVNRDYEQYF TGCAGCGTGAACCGGGACTACGAGCAGTACTTC NA NA TRBJ2-7 TRBV29-1
CASSIGTNTEAFF TGTGCCAGTAGTATTGGAACGAACACTGAAGCTTTCTTT NA NA TRBJ1-1 TRBV19
CASSIFLSGEEQFF TGTGCCAGTAGTATATTTCTTTCGGGGGAGGAGCAGTTCTTC NA NA TRBJ2-1 TRBV19
CAISERTSDSPLHF TGTGCCATCAGTGAGCGGACGTCTGATTCACCCCTCCACTTT NA NA TRBJ1-6 TRBV10-3
CASSPGARDTDTQYF TGTGCCAGTAGTCCCGGGGCTAGAGACACAGATACGCAGTATTTT NA NA TRBJ2-3 TRBV19
CASGPDSSSTDTQYF TGTGCCAGCGGCCCAGACTCTTCTAGCACAGATACGCAGTATTTT NA few TRBJ2-3 TRBV13
CASSFPSGGPTDTQYF TGTGCCAGCAGCTTTCCCTCGGGGGGGCCAACGGATACGCAGTATTTT TRBD2 NA TRBJ2-3 TRBV5-4
CASSLGEADTQYF TGTGCCAGCAGTTTGGGGGAGGCAGATACGCAGTATTTT NA NA TRBJ2-3 TRBV28
CASSEDPGILNTEAFF TGTGCCAGCAGTGAAGACCCAGGGATCTTGAACACTGAAGCTTTCTTT NA NA TRBJ1-1 TRBV2
CASSLVPLAGGSYNEQFF TGTGCCAGCAGCTTAGTGCCGCTAGCGGGGGGGTCCTACAATGAGCAGTTCTTC TRBD2 NA TRBJ2-1 TRBV7-3
CASSAEGGPLTYGYTF TGTGCCAGCAGCGCCGAGGGGGGTCCTCTCACCTATGGCTACACCTTC NA NA TRBJ1-2 TRBV7-9
CASSTQNTEAFF TGTGCCAGCAGCACGCAGAACACTGAAGCTTTCTTT NA once TRBJ1-1 TRBV7-9
CASSRRRQGGINNQPQHF TGTGCCAGCAGTAGGCGCCGTCAGGGGGGTATTAACAATCAGCCCCAGCATTTT TRBD1 NA TRBJ1-5 TRBV2
CASSLEGTISGNTIYF TGTGCCAGCAGCTTAGAAGGGACCATCTCTGGAAACACCATATATTTT NA NA TRBJ1-3 TRBV7-9
CASSFANTGELFF TGTGCCAGCAGCTTCGCGAACACCGGGGAGCTGTTTTTT NA NA TRBJ2-2 TRBV11-2
CASSLGGDGYTF TGTGCTAGCAGCTTAGGGGGCGATGGCTACACCTTC TRBD1 NA TRBJ1-2 TRBV7-7
CASSVSGSTDTQYF TGTGCCAGCAGCGTAAGCGGGAGCACAGATACGCAGTATTTT NA NA TRBJ2-3 TRBV9
CASSRGGEAFF TGTGCCAGCAGCAGGGGCGGGGAAGCTTTCTTT NA NA TRBJ1-1 TRBV28
CAWRRGTDTQYF TGTGCCTGGAGGAGGGGTACAGATACGCAGTATTTT NA NA TRBJ2-3 TRBV30
CASSYKGGYYGYTF TGTGCCAGCAGTTACAAAGGGGGCTATTATGGCTACACCTTC TRBD1 NA TRBJ1-2 TRBV6-6
CASSYEGGYQPQHF TGTGCCAGCAGTTACGAGGGAGGGTATCAGCCCCAGCATTTT NA NA TRBJ1-5 TRBV6-6
CASTRGVEQYF TGTGCCAGCACCAGGGGGGTCGAGCAGTACTTC NA NA TRBJ2-7 TRBV27
CASSSNLGNTIYF TGTGCCAGCAGCTCTAATCTTGGAAACACCATATATTTT NA NA TRBJ1-3 TRBV9
CASSRVPSTDTQYF TGTGCCAGTAGTAGAGTTCCGAGCACAGATACGCAGTATTTT NA once TRBJ2-3 TRBV19
CASSLFPRTGGSSGANVLTF TGTGCCAGCAGTTTATTCCCCAGGACAGGGGGCAGCTCTGGGGCCAACGTCCTGACTTTC TRBD1 NA TRBJ2-6 TRBV28